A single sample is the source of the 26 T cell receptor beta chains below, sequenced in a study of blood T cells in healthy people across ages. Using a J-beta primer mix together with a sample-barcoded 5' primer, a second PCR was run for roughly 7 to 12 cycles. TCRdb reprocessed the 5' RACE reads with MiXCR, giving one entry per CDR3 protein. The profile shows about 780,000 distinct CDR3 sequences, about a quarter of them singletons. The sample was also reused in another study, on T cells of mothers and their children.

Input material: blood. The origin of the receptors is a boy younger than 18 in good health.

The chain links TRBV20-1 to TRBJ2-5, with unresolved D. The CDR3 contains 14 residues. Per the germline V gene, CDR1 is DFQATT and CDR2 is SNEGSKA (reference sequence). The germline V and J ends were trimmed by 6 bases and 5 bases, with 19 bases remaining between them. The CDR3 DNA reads TGCAGTGCACCTGATTCCGCGCCATGGGAGACCCAGTACTTC. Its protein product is CSAPDSAPWETQYF.

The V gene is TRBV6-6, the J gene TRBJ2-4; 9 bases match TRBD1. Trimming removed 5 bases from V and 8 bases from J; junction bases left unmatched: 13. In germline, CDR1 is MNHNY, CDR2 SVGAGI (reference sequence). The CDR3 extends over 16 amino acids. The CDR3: CASSAMGQGGQDIQYF. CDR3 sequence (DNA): TGTGCCAGCAGTGCTATGGGACAGGGAGGTCAGGACATTCAGTACTTC.

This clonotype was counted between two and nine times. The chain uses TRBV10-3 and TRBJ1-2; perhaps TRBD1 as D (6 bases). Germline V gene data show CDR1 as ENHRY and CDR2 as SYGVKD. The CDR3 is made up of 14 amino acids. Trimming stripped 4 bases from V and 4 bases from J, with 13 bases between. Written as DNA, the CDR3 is TGTGCCATCAGTGGTTTTGGGGGCCCCTATGGCTACACCTTC. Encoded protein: CAISGFGGPYGYTF.

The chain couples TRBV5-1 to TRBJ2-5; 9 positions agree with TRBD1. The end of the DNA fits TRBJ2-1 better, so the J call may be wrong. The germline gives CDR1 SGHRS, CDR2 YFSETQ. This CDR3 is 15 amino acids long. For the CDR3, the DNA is TGCGCCAGCAGCTTGGCCGGGACAGGGTACTATGAGCAGTTCTTC. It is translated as CASSLAGTGYYEQFF.

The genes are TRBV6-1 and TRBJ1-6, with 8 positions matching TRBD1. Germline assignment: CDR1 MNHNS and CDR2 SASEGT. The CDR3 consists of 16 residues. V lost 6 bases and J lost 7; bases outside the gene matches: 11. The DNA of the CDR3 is TGTGCCAGCAGCTGGGACAGGAGGGATCGCAATTCACCCCTCCACTTT. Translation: CASSWDRRDRNSPLHF.

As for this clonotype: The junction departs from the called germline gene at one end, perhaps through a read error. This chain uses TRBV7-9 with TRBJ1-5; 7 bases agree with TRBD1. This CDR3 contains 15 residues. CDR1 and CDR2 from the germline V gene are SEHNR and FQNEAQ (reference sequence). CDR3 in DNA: TGTGCCAGCGGCTTAGAAGGGGGCTCCAATCAGCCCCAGCATTTT. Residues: CASGLEGGSNQPQHF. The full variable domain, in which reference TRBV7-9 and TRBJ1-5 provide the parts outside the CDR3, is DTGVSQNPRHKITKRGQNVTFRCDPISEHNRLYWYRQTLGQGPEFLTYFQNEAQLEKSRLLSDRFSAERPKGSFSTLEIQRTEQGDSAMYLCASGLEGGSNQPQHFGDGTRLSIL.

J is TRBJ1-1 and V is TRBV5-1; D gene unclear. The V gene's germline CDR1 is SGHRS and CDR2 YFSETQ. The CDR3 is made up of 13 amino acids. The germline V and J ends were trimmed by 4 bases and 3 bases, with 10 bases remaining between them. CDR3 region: CASSPDGDTEAFF. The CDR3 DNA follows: TGCGCCAGCAGCCCGGACGGAGACACTGAAGCTTTCTTT. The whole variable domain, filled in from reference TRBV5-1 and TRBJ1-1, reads KAGVTQTPRYLIKTRGQQVTLSCSPISGHRSVSWYQQTPGQGLQFLFEYFSETQRNKGNFPGRFSGRQFSNSRSEMNVSTLELGDSALYLCASSPDGDTEAFFGQGTRLTVV.

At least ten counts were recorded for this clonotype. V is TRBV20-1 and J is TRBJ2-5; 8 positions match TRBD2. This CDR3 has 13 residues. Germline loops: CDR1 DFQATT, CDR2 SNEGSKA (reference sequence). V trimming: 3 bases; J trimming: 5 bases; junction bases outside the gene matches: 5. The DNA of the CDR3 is TGCAGTGCTAGCGGGGGGGCCCGGGAGACCCAGTACTTC. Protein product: CSASGGARETQYF.

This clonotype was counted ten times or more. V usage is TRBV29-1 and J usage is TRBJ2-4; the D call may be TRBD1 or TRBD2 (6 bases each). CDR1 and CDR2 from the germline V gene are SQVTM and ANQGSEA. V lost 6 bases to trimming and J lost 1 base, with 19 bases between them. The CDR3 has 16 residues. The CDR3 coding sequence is TGCAGCGTGGGCTACAGGGATCGGGGGGCCAAAAACATTCAGTACTTC. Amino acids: CSVGYRDRGAKNIQYF.

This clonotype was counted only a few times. The CDR3 loop reads CSVAGQGYGYTF. The CDR3 region has the DNA TGCAGCGTTGCGGGACAGGGGTATGGCTACACCTTC. The rearrangement links TRBV29-1 to TRBJ1-2, with 10 nucleotides matching TRBD1. CDR1 is SQVTM, CDR2 ANQGSEA, per germline. Unmatched junction bases numbered 1, after V lost 4 bases and J lost 5 bases. The CDR3 is 12 residues long.

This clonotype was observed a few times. CDR3 DNA: TGTGCCAGCAGTTTGAGCGGGGATAACACAGATACGCAGTATTTT. It is translated as CASSLSGDNTDTQYF. The gene calls are TRBV6-4 and TRBJ2-3; 7 bases are a match to TRBD2. Germline assignment: CDR1 MRHNA and CDR2 SNTAGT. The CDR3 runs 15 residues. V lost 5 bases to trimming and J lost 2 bases; unmatched junction nucleotides: 7.

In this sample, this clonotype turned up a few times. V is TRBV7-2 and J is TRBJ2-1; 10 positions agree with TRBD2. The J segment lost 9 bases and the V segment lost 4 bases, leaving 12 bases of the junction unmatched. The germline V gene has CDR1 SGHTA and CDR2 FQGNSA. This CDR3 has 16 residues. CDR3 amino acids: CASSSAGIAGGPEQFF. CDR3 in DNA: TGTGCCAGCAGCTCAGCAGGGATAGCGGGGGGCCCTGAGCAGTTCTTC.

This CDR3 is CASSLNTGSGEKLFF. The CDR3 DNA sequence: TGTGCCAGCAGCCTCAACACAGGGTCCGGGGAAAAACTGTTTTTT. The V call is TRBV7-6, the J call TRBJ1-4, with D possibly TRBD1 on 6 matching bases. CDR3 length: 15 amino acids. CDR1 is SGHVS and CDR2 is FNYEAQ in the germline V gene. V lost 5 bases and J 8 bases, leaving 18 bases between the germline ends.

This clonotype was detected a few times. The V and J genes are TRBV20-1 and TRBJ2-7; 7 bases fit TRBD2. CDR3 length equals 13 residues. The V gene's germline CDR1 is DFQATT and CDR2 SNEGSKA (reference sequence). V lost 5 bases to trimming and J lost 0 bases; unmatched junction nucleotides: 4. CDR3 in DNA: TGCAGTGCTGCAGCGGGGAGCTCCTACGAGCAGTACTTC. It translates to CSAAAGSSYEQYF.

In DNA form, the CDR3 reads TGTGCCAGCAGTGACGGGGTCACCGGGGAGCTGTTTTTT. Translating it yields CASSDGVTGELFF. This chain links TRBV6-4 with TRBJ2-2; D unresolved. V was cut by 2 bases and J by 4 bases, with 5 bases left in between. CDR3 length: 13 amino acids. CDR1 MRHNA and CDR2 SNTAGT come from the germline V gene.

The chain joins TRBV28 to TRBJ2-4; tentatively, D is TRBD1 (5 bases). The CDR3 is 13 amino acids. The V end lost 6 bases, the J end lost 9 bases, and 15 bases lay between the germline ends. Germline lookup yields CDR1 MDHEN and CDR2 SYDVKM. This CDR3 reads CASSSQGVGIQYF. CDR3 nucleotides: TGTGCCAGCAGCTCGCAGGGTGTCGGCATTCAGTACTTC.

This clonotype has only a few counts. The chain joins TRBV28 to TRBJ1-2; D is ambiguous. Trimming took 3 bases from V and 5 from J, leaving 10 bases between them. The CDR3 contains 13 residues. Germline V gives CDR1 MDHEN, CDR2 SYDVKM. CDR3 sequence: CASSLQTSYGYTF. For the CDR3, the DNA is TGTGCCAGCAGTTTGCAGACCTCTTATGGCTACACCTTC.

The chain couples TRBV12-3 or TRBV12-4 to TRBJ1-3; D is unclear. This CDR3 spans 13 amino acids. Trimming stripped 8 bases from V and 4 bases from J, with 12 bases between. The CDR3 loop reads CASWSGSGNTIYF. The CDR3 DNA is TGTGCCAGCTGGTCGGGGTCAGGAAACACCATATATTTT.

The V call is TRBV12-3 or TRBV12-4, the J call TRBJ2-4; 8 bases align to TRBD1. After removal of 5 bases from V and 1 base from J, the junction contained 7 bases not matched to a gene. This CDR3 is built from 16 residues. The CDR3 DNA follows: TGTGCCAGCAGTCCCCAGGGGGCCCTGGCCAAAAACATTCAGTACTTC. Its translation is CASSPQGALAKNIQYF.

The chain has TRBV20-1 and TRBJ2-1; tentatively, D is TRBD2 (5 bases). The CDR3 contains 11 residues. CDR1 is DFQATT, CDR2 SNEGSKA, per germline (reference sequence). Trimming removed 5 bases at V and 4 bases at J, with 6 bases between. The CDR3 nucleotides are TGCAGTGCTGAGCGGTACAATGAGCAGTTCTTC. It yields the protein CSAERYNEQFF.

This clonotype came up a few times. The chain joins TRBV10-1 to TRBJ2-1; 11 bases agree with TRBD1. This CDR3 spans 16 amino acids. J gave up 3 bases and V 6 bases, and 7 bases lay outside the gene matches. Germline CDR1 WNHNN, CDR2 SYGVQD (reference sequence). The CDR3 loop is CASRITGTGGYNEQFF. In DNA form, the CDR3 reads TGCGCCAGCAGGATAACCGGGACAGGGGGCTACAATGAGCAGTTCTTC.

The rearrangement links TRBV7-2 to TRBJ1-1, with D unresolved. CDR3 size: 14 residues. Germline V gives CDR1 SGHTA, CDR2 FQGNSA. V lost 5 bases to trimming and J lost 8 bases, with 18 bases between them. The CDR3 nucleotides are TGTGCCAGCAGCCAGGACGGAGGACCGACCGAAGCTTTCTTT. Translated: CASSQDGGPTEAFF.

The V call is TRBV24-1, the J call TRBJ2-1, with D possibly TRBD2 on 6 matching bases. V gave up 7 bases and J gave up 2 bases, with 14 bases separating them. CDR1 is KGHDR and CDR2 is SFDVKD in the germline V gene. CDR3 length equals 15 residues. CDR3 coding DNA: TGTGCCACCAGCCCCCGGGGCGGGGCCTACAATGAGCAGTTCTTC. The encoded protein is CATSPRGGAYNEQFF.

CDR3: CASTVQGLYEQYF. The DNA for the CDR3 is TGTGCCAGCACGGTACAGGGTCTCTACGAGCAGTACTTC. This chain uses TRBV28 with TRBJ2-7; perhaps TRBD1 as D (6 bases). The CDR3 sequence is 13 residues long. CDR1 and CDR2 from the germline V gene are MDHEN and SYDVKM. Deletions cut 7 bases from V and 3 bases from J, with 13 bases between. The full variable domain, its missing parts supplied by reference TRBV28 and TRBJ2-7, is DVKVTQSSRYLVKRTGEKVFLECVQDMDHENMFWYRQDPGLGLRLIYFSYDVKMKEKGDIPEGYSVSREKKERFSLILESASTNQTSMYLCASTVQGLYEQYFGPGTRLTVT.

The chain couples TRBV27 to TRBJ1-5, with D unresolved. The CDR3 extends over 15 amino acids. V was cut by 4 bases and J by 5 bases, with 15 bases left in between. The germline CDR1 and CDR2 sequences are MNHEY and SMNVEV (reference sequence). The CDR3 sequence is CASSCPRALHQPQHF. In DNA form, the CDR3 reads TGTGCCAGCAGTTGCCCTAGAGCCTTGCATCAGCCCCAGCATTTT.

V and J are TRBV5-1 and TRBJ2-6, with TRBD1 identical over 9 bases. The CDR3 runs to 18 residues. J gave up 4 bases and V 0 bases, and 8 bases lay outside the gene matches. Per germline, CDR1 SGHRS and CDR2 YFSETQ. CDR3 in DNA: TGCGCCAGCAGCTTGGGCCCACAGGGGGCGAGCGGGGCCAACGTCCTGACTTTC. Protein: CASSLGPQGASGANVLTF.